Below, 18 T cell receptor beta chains from the same sample are listed, as sequenced in a study of blood T cell repertoires in COVID-19. TCRdb's copy holds only in-frame clones and misses some; the assay was immunoSEQ multiplex PCR. The sample records 150,000 or so clones, around four fifths being singletons. Sample: peripheral blood. The receptors come from a human donor in a cohort sampled during active COVID-19.

As to this clone: The same CDR3 arises from other DNA sequences in this sample as well. Written as DNA, the CDR3 is TGTGCCAGCAGCTTGGTCCAGCAAGAGACCCAGTACTTC. Amino acids: CASSLVQQETQYF. The chain combines TRBV5-6 with TRBJ2-5; unclear D gene. The V gene's germline CDR1 is SGHDT and CDR2 YYEEEE. V was shortened by 0 bases and J by 2 bases, with 5 bases between the two germline ends. The CDR3 covers 13 residues.

The chain combines TRBV4-1 with TRBJ2-5; TRBD2 aligns across 10 bases. Trimming cost V 5 bases and J 1 base; bases outside gene matches: 7. The V gene's germline CDR1 is MGHRA and CDR2 YSYEKL. CDR3 size: 16 residues. The CDR3 region has the DNA TGCGCCAGCAGCGGATGGGCTAGCGGGGGCCAAGAGACCCAGTACTTC. Residues: CASSGWASGGQETQYF.

This clone was detected only a few times. The chain links TRBV15 to TRBJ1-1; tentative D call: TRBD1 (5 bases). The CDR3 has 14 residues. V was pared by 4 bases and J by 1 base, with 10 bases between. Germline V gives CDR1 LNHNV, CDR2 YYDKDF (reference sequence). CDR3 nucleotides: TGTGCCACCAGCACAAGACAGACGAACACTGAAGCTTTCTTT. Translation: CATSTRQTNTEAFF.

This clone was detected only a few times. The chain couples TRBV25-1 to TRBJ1-1; the D gene is possibly TRBD1 (5 bases). Per germline, CDR1 MGHDK and CDR2 SYGVNS. The V gene lost 5 bases and the J gene lost 1 base, with 14 bases spanning the gap. This CDR3 comprises 15 residues. The CDR3 coding sequence is TGTGCCAGCAGTCCTCAGGGCTTAGGGAACACTGAAGCTTTCTTT. As protein: CASSPQGLGNTEAFF.

The DNA of the CDR3 is TGTGCCAGCAGCCAAGAATGGAGCTCTGGAAACACCATATATTTT. Its translation is CASSQEWSSGNTIYF. The chain uses TRBV3-1 (or the pseudogene TRBV3-2) and TRBJ1-3; no definite D call. Trimming shortened V by 0 bases and J by 0 bases, and 6 bases separated the two germline ends. The CDR3 is 15 residues long. The germline CDR1 and CDR2 sequences are LGHDT and YNNKEL (reference sequence).

The genes are TRBV7-6 and TRBJ1-6, with 9 bases matching TRBD1. With V trimmed by 1 base and J by 5 bases, 9 bases remained unmatched. CDR3 length equals 18 residues. Germline CDR1 SGHVS, CDR2 FNYEAQ. The CDR3 protein is CASSLEALGQGNNSPLHF. DNA for the CDR3: TGTGCCAGCAGCTTAGAAGCCCTCGGACAGGGGAATAATTCACCCCTCCACTTT.

CDR3 nucleotide sequence: TGTGCCAGCAGCACGAGGACAGGGGGCCTGGATACGCAGTATTTT. This translates into CASSTRTGGLDTQYF. V usage is TRBV7-2 and J usage is TRBJ2-3; 11 bases map to TRBD1. V shed 5 bases, J shed 6 bases, and the junction held 7 bases outside the gene matches. The CDR3 is 15 residues long. Looked up from germline, CDR1 is SGHTA and CDR2 is FQGNSA.

The chain recombines TRBV18 with TRBJ1-2; 10 nucleotides agree with TRBD1. Germline CDR1 and CDR2: KGHSH and LQKENI. The V gene end was trimmed by 0 bases and the J gene end by 5 bases; junction bases not matched to a gene: 3. This CDR3 contains 15 residues. The CDR3 DNA sequence: TGTGCCAGCTCACCACCGGGACAGGGGAAGTATGGCTACACCTTC. Translating gives CASSPPGQGKYGYTF.

This chain connects TRBV5-1 to TRBJ1-1; D is unresolved. CDR3 length: 15 amino acids. Germline V gene sequence: CDR1 SGHRS, CDR2 YFSETQ. Trimming cost V 5 bases and J 0 bases, with 14 bases left between them. CDR3 coding DNA: TGCGCCAGCAGTTCCCCGGGGTTAATGAACACTGAAGCTTTCTTT. Translation gives CASSSPGLMNTEAFF.

The V gene is TRBV5-1, the J gene TRBJ1-2; 7 nucleotides line up with TRBD1. Trimming at V came to 4 bases and at J to 0 bases, leaving 6 bases not matched to a gene. The CDR3 has 15 residues. Germline assignment: CDR1 SGHRS and CDR2 YFSETQ. CDR3 coding DNA: TGCGCCAGCAGCCAAGGACAGGCTTCTAACTATGGCTACACCTTC. Translation: CASSQGQASNYGYTF.

This clone was detected a few times. J is TRBJ1-1 and V is TRBV2, with D possibly TRBD1 on 6 matching bases. CDR1 and CDR2 from the germline V gene are SNHLY and FYNNEI. The CDR3 length is 14 residues. V was trimmed by 8 bases and J by 8 bases, leaving 21 bases between them. CDR3 in amino acids: CASRAAPGQYEAFF. The CDR3 DNA reads TGTGCCAGCCGGGCCGCACCCGGACAGTACGAAGCTTTCTTT.

This chain links TRBV7-3 with TRBJ1-6; D is unresolved. The CDR3 is 13 residues long. With 2 bases removed from V and 7 bases from J, the gap between germline ends came to 6 bases. Per germline, CDR1 SGHTA and CDR2 FQGTGA. The DNA of the CDR3 is TGTGCCAGCAGCTTACGCCAGAATTCACCCCTCCACTTT. The encoded protein is CASSLRQNSPLHF.

The V call is TRBV28, the J call TRBJ1-5, with D perhaps TRBD1 (5 bases). This CDR3 region has 15 residues. Germline V CDR1 and CDR2: MDHEN, SYDVKM. The V and J ends lost 5 bases and 4 bases respectively, with 15 bases between them. CDR3 residues: CASSPALGGNQPQHF. DNA of the CDR3: TGTGCCAGCAGTCCCGCCCTGGGGGGGAATCAGCCCCAGCATTTT.

As to this clone: The same CDR3 also results from other DNA sequences found in this sample. The chain combines TRBV19 with TRBJ2-1; possibly TRBD2 for D (6 bases). From germline, CDR1 is LNHDA and CDR2 SQIVND (reference sequence). V was clipped by 6 bases and J by 0 bases, with 15 bases between them. The CDR3 loop spans 16 amino acids. Here the CDR3 reads CASRALAGSSYNEQFF. The CDR3 coding sequence is TGTGCCAGTAGGGCCCTGGCGGGGTCCTCCTACAATGAGCAGTTCTTC.

This sequence joins TRBV4-1 and TRBJ1-2; weak D call: TRBD1 (5 bases). Germline-derived CDR1 and CDR2 are MGHRA and YSYEKL. Trimming pared 0 bases from V and 5 bases from J, leaving 13 bases between. This CDR3 region has 15 residues. The CDR3 DNA reads as TGCGCCAGCAGCCAAGAGGAACAGGTAGTTTATGGCTACACCTTC. Its translation: CASSQEEQVVYGYTF.

This clone was detected only once. The V gene is TRBV3-1 (or the pseudogene TRBV3-2), the J gene TRBJ2-2; TRBD1 matches at 7 bases. In germline, CDR1 is LGHDT, CDR2 YNNKEL (reference sequence). The CDR3 sequence is 14 residues long. V lost 7 bases to trimming and J lost 7 bases; unmatched junction nucleotides: 9. The CDR3 here is CASNRQGTDGELFF. CDR3 DNA: TGTGCCAGCAATCGACAGGGAACGGACGGGGAGCTGTTTTTT.

The rearrangement links TRBV5-4 to TRBJ2-2; D is possibly TRBD1 (6 bases). The V gene's germline CDR1 is SGHNT and CDR2 YYREEE (reference sequence). V dropped 4 bases and J dropped 1 base, with 8 bases sitting between them. The CDR3 totals 14 residues. For the CDR3, the DNA is TGTGCCAGCAGCCAACAGGGGAACACCGGGGAGCTGTTTTTT. Translation gives CASSQQGNTGELFF.

The rearrangement joins TRBV15 to TRBJ2-1; 14 bases agree with TRBD2. The CDR3 contains 16 residues. The germline gives CDR1 LNHNV, CDR2 YYDKDF (reference sequence). V was clipped by 6 bases and J by 3 bases; unmatched bases: 4. The CDR3 is CATRTGTSGSYNEQFF. As DNA, the CDR3 is TGTGCCACCAGAACCGGGACTAGCGGGAGCTACAATGAGCAGTTCTTC.